The source of this T cell receptor beta chain is a study of T-cell reconstitution after alpha-beta-depleted transplantation in children. This sample's TCRbeta library carried unique molecular identifier barcodes. A single record per CDR3 protein comes from TCRdb applying MiXCR to the PCR reads. Among almost 500,000 distinct CDR3 sequences, more than 9% were seen once, and the ten largest hold around 2%. Findings and caveats of the study: Surviving thymic progenitors and recipient T cells were the source of high TCRbeta diversity at day 60 in some patients. When one year had passed after transplant, most T-cell counts and diversity came from newly produced T cells. Reportedly, only several hundred clones from non-depleted graft cells drove alpha-beta T-cell counts at about two months.

About this clonotype itself: Its antigen is not identified.

This CDR3 contains 11 residues. V was clipped by 6 bases and J by 9 bases, with 9 bases between them. Germline loops: CDR1 MNHEY, CDR2 SVGAGI. This TCR was sampled from a child aged 2-9 years with inherited bone marrow failure, due to receive a stem cell transplant. Source: PBMCs, taken before TCRalphabeta/CD19-depleted stem cell transplant. V gene TRBV6-5 combines with J gene TRBJ2-1; D gene ambiguous. CDR3 amino acids: CASSHWAEQFF. The CDR3 bases are TGTGCCAGCAGCCACTGGGCTGAGCAGTTCTTC.